A selection of T cell receptor beta chains follows, all from one sample in a study of CD8 T cells in Susac syndrome. TCRdb re-analysed the immunoSEQ multiplex PCR reads in MiXCR, keeping a single row per CDR3 protein. The sample has a few hundred thousand distinct CDR3 sequences, over 90% seen once; the top ten hold about 0.08%. Source material: CD4+ T cells from PBMCs. Receptors originate from a human donor with multiple sclerosis. The CDR3 runs from the conserved cysteine through the conserved F or W. The D gene is left open where the match is weak. The size of a clone is reported for some rows only, either as once, few or many, or as a class for expanded clones.

. | TRBJ2-5 | TRBV5-1 | . | 16 | CASSSEQARAQETQYF | TGCGCCAGCAGCTCAGAACAGGCACGGGCCCAAGAGACCCAGTACTTC
. | TRBJ1-5 | TRBV27 | . | 15 | CASRRGAGSNQPQHF | TGTGCCAGCAGGAGGGGGGCAGGCAGCAATCAGCCCCAGCATTTT
. | TRBJ1-4 | TRBV11-2 | TRBD1 | 16 | CASSLGPGQNNEKLFF | TGTGCCAGCAGCTTAGGACCGGGACAGAATAATGAAAAACTGTTTTTT
. | TRBJ2-5 | TRBV20-1 | . | 13 | CSASGGPRETQYF | TGCAGTGCTAGCGGGGGGCCTAGGGAGACCCAGTACTTC
. | TRBJ2-5 | TRBV13 | . | 13 | CASSWGLKETQYF | TGTGCCAGCAGCTGGGGACTTAAAGAGACCCAGTACTTC
. | TRBJ2-5 | TRBV29-1 | . | 15 | CSVRRDGNPAETQYF | TGCAGCGTTAGACGAGACGGAAACCCCGCAGAGACCCAGTACTTC
. | TRBJ2-1 | TRBV5-1 | . | 13 | CASSLARGDEQFF | TGCGCCAGCAGCTTGGCTAGGGGTGATGAGCAGTTCTTC
. | TRBJ1-6 | TRBV6-5 | . | 15 | CASSPPGRGNSPLHF | TGTGCCAGCAGTCCCCCCGGGAGGGGCAATTCACCCCTCCACTTT
. | TRBJ2-3 | TRBV20-1 | . | 14 | CSASPVGSTDTQYF | TGCAGTGCTTCTCCCGTTGGATCCACAGATACGCAGTATTTT
. | TRBJ1-1 | TRBV19 | . | 14 | CASSIGRDNTEAFF | TGTGCCAGTAGTATCGGCAGGGATAACACTGAAGCTTTCTTT
. | TRBJ1-6 | TRBV5-6 | . | 13 | CASSAGANSPLHF | TGTGCCAGCAGCGCAGGGGCGAATTCACCCCTCCACTTT
. | TRBJ1-1 | TRBV7-9 | TRBD1 | 14 | CASSRDSGKTEAFF | TGTGCCAGCAGCAGGGACAGCGGGAAAACTGAAGCTTTCTTT
. | TRBJ1-4 | TRBV20-1 | TRBD1 | 15 | CSASDPRTGNEKLFF | TGCAGTGCTAGCGACCCCAGGACAGGGAATGAAAAACTGTTTTTT
. | TRBJ1-1 | TRBV20-1 | TRBD1 | 12 | CRVGQINTEAFF | TGCCGCGTGGGACAGATAAACACTGAAGCTTTCTTT
. | TRBJ1-1 | TRBV29-1 | . | 12 | CSGYGGNTEAFF | TGCAGCGGGTATGGCGGGAACACTGAAGCTTTCTTT
. | TRBJ2-7 | TRBV12-3/TRBV12-4 | . | 15 | CASSLARTLGNEQYF | TGTGCCAGCAGTTTAGCACGGACCTTAGGTAACGAGCAGTACTTC
. | TRBJ1-2 | TRBV6-5 | . | 13 | CASSAVGNYGYTF | TGTGCCAGCAGTGCTGTTGGGAACTATGGCTACACCTTC
once | TRBJ1-1 | TRBV18 | . | 14 | CASSGGHTNTEAFF | TGTGCCAGCTCCGGGGGACATACGAACACTGAAGCTTTCTTT
. | TRBJ1-3 | TRBV6-5 | . | 13 | CASSPGSANTIYF | TGTGCCAGCAGTCCAGGGTCCGCAAACACCATATATTTT
. | TRBJ1-1 | TRBV3-1 | . | 14 | CASSQARANTEAFF | TGTGCCAGCAGCCAAGCACGGGCGAACACTGAAGCTTTCTTT
. | TRBJ1-1 | TRBV20-1 | . | 12 | CSASRVGRGAFF | TGCAGTGCTAGCCGCGTAGGCAGGGGAGCTTTCTTT
. | TRBJ1-1 | TRBV29-1 | . | 12 | CSVARGVTEAFF | TGCAGCGTTGCCAGGGGTGTCACTGAAGCTTTCTTT
. | TRBJ2-3 | TRBV29-1 | . | 16 | CSVDVGGTRGTDTQYF | TGCAGCGTTGACGTGGGCGGGACCAGGGGCACAGATACGCAGTATTTT
. | TRBJ1-5 | TRBV7-8 | TRBD1 | 16 | CASTTRPGGSNQPQHF | TGTGCCAGCACCACAAGACCAGGGGGGAGCAATCAGCCCCAGCATTTT
. | TRBJ2-7 | TRBV30 | . | 13 | CAWSPAGSYEQYF | TGTGCCTGGAGTCCTGCCGGTTCCTACGAGCAGTACTTC
. | TRBJ2-7 | TRBV11-2 | . | 15 | CASSSGTRSSYEQYF | TGTGCCAGCAGCTCGGGCACTAGGAGCTCCTACGAGCAGTACTTC
. | TRBJ2-1 | TRBV19 | . | 14 | CASSTRGDYNEQFF | TGTGCCAGTAGTACTAGGGGGGATTACAATGAGCAGTTCTTC
. | TRBJ1-2 | TRBV4-1 | TRBD1 | 16 | CASSPQPGQVGDGYTF | TGCGCCAGCAGCCCGCAGCCTGGACAGGTCGGGGATGGCTACACCTTC
. | TRBJ1-2 | TRBV9 | TRBD1 | 15 | CASSVRDSNNYGYTF | TGTGCCAGCAGCGTCCGGGACAGCAATAACTATGGCTACACCTTC
. | TRBJ1-2 | TRBV29-1 | . | 13 | CSVEPDQGNGYTF | TGCAGCGTTGAACCGGACCAGGGGAATGGCTACACCTTC
. | TRBJ1-1 | TRBV30 | TRBD1 | 14 | CAWSAGRGVPEAFF | TGTGCCTGGAGTGCTGGCAGGGGGGTACCTGAAGCTTTCTTT
once | TRBJ1-2 | TRBV2 | . | 13 | CASSGQVQGGYTF | TGTGCCAGCAGTGGGCAGGTCCAGGGGGGCTACACCTTC
. | TRBJ1-5 | TRBV12-5 | TRBD1 | 15 | CASGPGQVDNQPQHF | TGTGCTAGTGGCCCTGGACAGGTTGACAATCAGCCCCAGCATTTT
. | TRBJ1-4 | TRBV27 | . | 13 | CASSFSGYEKLFF | TGTGCCAGCAGTTTTTCAGGGTATGAAAAACTGTTTTTT
. | TRBJ1-5 | TRBV10-3 | . | 12 | CAISGGDQPQHF | TGTGCCATCAGTGGAGGTGATCAGCCCCAGCATTTT
. | TRBJ2-5 | TRBV29-1 | . | 15 | CSASEGWGLQETQYF | TGCAGCGCGTCGGAGGGGTGGGGCCTTCAAGAGACCCAGTACTTC
once | TRBJ2-1 | TRBV20-1 | TRBD1 | 14 | CSAPYGQGTNEQFF | TGCAGTGCCCCATATGGACAGGGTACTAATGAGCAGTTCTTC
. | TRBJ2-5 | TRBV15 | . | 14 | CATSRSSGRETQYF | TGTGCCACCAGCAGGTCTTCGGGCAGGGAGACCCAGTACTTC
. | TRBJ2-5 | TRBV5-1 | . | 14 | CASSLASVQETQYF | TGCGCCAGCAGCTTGGCTTCTGTCCAAGAGACCCAGTACTTC
. | TRBJ1-2 | TRBV7-2 | . | 13 | CASSQMVSYGYTF | TGTGCCAGCAGCCAAATGGTTTCATATGGCTACACCTTC
. | TRBJ2-6 | TRBV29-1 | . | 14 | CSVESPGGANVLTF | TGCAGCGTTGAATCACCAGGGGGGGCCAACGTCCTGACTTTC
few | TRBJ2-5 | TRBV12-3/TRBV12-4 | . | 11 | CASSRLETQYF | TGTGCCAGCAGTAGACTAGAGACCCAGTACTTC
. | TRBJ1-3 | TRBV18 | . | 14 | CASSMSPTGNTIYF | TGTGCCAGCTCAATGTCCCCAACTGGAAACACCATATATTTT
. | TRBJ2-1 | TRBV29-1 | . | 12 | CSVGQVGGEQFF | TGCAGCGTTGGGCAGGTCGGAGGGGAGCAGTTCTTC
. | TRBJ1-2 | TRBV29-1 | . | 12 | CSVEKQPSGYTF | TGCAGCGTTGAAAAACAGCCTAGCGGCTACACCTTC
. | TRBJ1-4 | TRBV14 | . | 13 | CASSQSSPTGLFF | TGTGCCAGCAGCCAATCATCCCCAACTGGACTGTTTTTT
few | TRBJ1-5 | TRBV12-3/TRBV12-4 | . | 13 | CASRPYSNQPQHF | TGTGCCAGCAGGCCATATAGCAATCAGCCCCAGCATTTT
. | TRBJ2-2 | TRBV9 | . | 13 | CASSVLGAGELFF | TGTGCCAGCAGCGTTCTCGGGGCCGGGGAGCTGTTTTTT
. | TRBJ2-1 | TRBV7-6 | . | 14 | CASSPPGIPDEQFF | TGTGCCAGCAGCCCGCCCGGGATCCCCGATGAGCAGTTCTTC
. | TRBJ1-2 | TRBV3-1 | . | 15 | CASSQIFATGYGYTF | TGTGCCAGCAGCCAAATTTTCGCAACAGGCTATGGCTACACCTTC
. | TRBJ1-2 | TRBV12-5 | . | 13 | CASALLGTRDPSF | TGTGCTAGTGCCCTCCTGGGGACGCGCGATCCCTCCTTC